This T cell receptor (beta chain) emerged from a study of T-cell reconstitution after alpha-beta-depleted transplantation in children. It was with unique molecular identifiers that the TCRbeta library was prepared. TCRdb re-derived calls from the PCR reads in MiXCR, one entry per CDR3 protein. The sample gives about 870,000 distinct CDR3 sequences, under 20% of which show up once; roughly 5% is in the top ten. This clonotype was found many times. The V and J ends lost 6 bases and 2 bases, in that order; junction bases with no gene match: 7. CDR1 DFQATT and CDR2 SNEGSKA come from the germline V gene (reference sequence). The length of the CDR3 is 14 residues.

Sequenced material: PBMCs, mostly from graft donor cells, taken 360 days after TCRalphabeta/CD19-depleted stem cell transplant. The chain couples TRBV20-1 to TRBJ2-1, with 7 bases fitting TRBD2. The TCR comes from a male patient aged 10-17 years who had a stem cell transplant for acute lymphoblastic leukemia, so the T cells may come from the graft donor. CDR3 region: CSAGAGPTYNEQFF. DNA for the CDR3: TGCAGTGCCGGAGCGGGACCAACCTACAATGAGCAGTTCTTC.